Below are 21 T cell receptor beta chains sequenced from a single sample in a study of T cell changes during pregnancy in multiple sclerosis (dated by TCRdb to 2018 to 2020). Library preparation employed the immunoSEQ multiplex PCR assay. In its TCRdb copy, this immuneACCESS table keeps in-frame sequences only and misses some clones. Where compared with another copy, unresolved V genes explain less than half of these, and the others have no known cause. In this sample the table shows fewer than 55,000 clones, 90% of which occur a single time. Under 6.5% of the sample is held by the ten biggest clonotypes. The sample was peripheral blood, taken after pregnancy. All receptors derive from a female donor in good health, enrolled as a control in a pregnancy study.

The CDR3 region is CASRRGAGRDLVYNEQFF. The CDR3, as DNA: TGCGCCAGCAGGAGAGGAGCGGGGAGGGATCTAGTCTACAATGAGCAGTTCTTC. V and J are TRBV5-1 and TRBJ2-1; TRBD2 matches 7 bases. Germline V gives CDR1 SGHRS, CDR2 YFSETQ. The length of the CDR3 is 18 residues. V lost 5 bases to trimming and J lost 3 bases; unmatched junction nucleotides: 17.

The V gene is TRBV6-6, the J gene TRBJ2-5; D gene ambiguous. This CDR3 region has 10 residues. Germline values: CDR1 MNHNY, CDR2 SVGAGI (reference sequence). The germline V and J ends were trimmed by 10 bases and 5 bases, with 8 bases remaining between them. This CDR3 reads CATGTETQYF. CDR3 nucleotides: TGTGCCACGGGTACGGAGACCCAGTACTTC.

V gene TRBV5-6 combines with J gene TRBJ1-2; D is unresolved. The V and J ends lost 1 base and 8 bases respectively, with 12 bases between them. This CDR3 spans 13 amino acids. Per germline, CDR1 SGHDT and CDR2 YYEEEE. CDR3 DNA sequence: TGTGCCAGCAGCTTGATGCGGGAATTGGGCTACACCTTC. Amino acid sequence: CASSLMRELGYTF. Looking up the rest from reference TRBV5-6 and TRBJ1-2 gives the full variable domain: DAGVTQSPTHLIKTRGQQVTLRCSPKSGHDTVSWYQQALGQGPQFIFQYYEEEERQRGNFPDRFSGHQFPNYSSELNVNALLLGDSALYLCASSLMRELGYTFGSGTRLTVV.

The chain joins TRBV5-1 to TRBJ1-2; tentatively, D is TRBD1 (6 bases). V lost 0 bases to trimming and J lost 4 bases, with 13 bases between them. Germline V CDR1 and CDR2: SGHRS, YFSETQ. The CDR3 consists of 15 residues. The CDR3 sequence: CASSLDGGSGYGYTF. CDR3 in DNA: TGCGCCAGCAGCTTGGATGGGGGCTCAGGCTATGGCTACACCTTC.

V gene TRBV19 combines with J gene TRBJ1-1, with D possibly being TRBD1 (5 bases). Germline loops: CDR1 LNHDA, CDR2 SQIVND (reference sequence). Trimming removed 6 bases at V and 4 bases at J, with 12 bases between. The CDR3 is 13 amino acids. For the CDR3, the DNA is TGTGCCAGTAGGCTAGGGGCGCGCACTGAAGCTTTCTTT. Translated: CASRLGARTEAFF.

The V gene is TRBV19, the J gene TRBJ1-5; the match to TRBD1 covers 7 bases. The trim removed 7 bases at V and 4 bases at J, leaving 7 bases unmatched. CDR1 LNHDA and CDR2 SQIVND come from the germline V gene (reference sequence). This CDR3 contains 14 residues. CDR3 sequence reads: CASNPIQGNQPQHF. The CDR3 DNA is TGTGCCAGTAACCCAATACAGGGGAATCAGCCCCAGCATTTT.

CDR3 DNA sequence: TGTGCCAGCAGCTTAGATTCCAGTCCCTTCCTCGCAGATACGCAGTATTTT. This codes for CASSLDSSPFLADTQYF. The chain is built from TRBV13 and TRBJ2-3; D ambiguous. Trimming took 1 base from V and 4 from J, leaving 18 bases between them. The CDR3 contains 17 residues. Germline V CDR1 and CDR2: PRHDT, FYEKMQ (reference sequence).

The chain uses TRBV9 and TRBJ2-7; 9 nucleotides match TRBD1. Unmatched junction bases numbered 9, after V lost 2 bases and J lost 3 bases. In germline, CDR1 is SGDLS, CDR2 YYNGEE. This CDR3 has 16 residues. The DNA of the CDR3 is TGTGCCAGCAGCGTCCCGGGACAGGGTATTTTCTACGAGCAGTACTTC. It yields the protein CASSVPGQGIFYEQYF. Based on the CDR3 plus reference TRBV9 and TRBJ2-7, the full variable domain is DSGVTQTPKHLITATGQRVTLRCSPRSGDLSVYWYQQSLDQGLQFLIQYYNGEERAKGNILERFSAQQFPDLHSELNLSSLELGDSALYFCASSVPGQGIFYEQYFGPGTRLTVT.

This rearrangement joins TRBV6-4 to TRBJ2-3, with 10 bases identical to TRBD1. V trimming: 8 bases; J trimming: 4 bases; junction bases outside the gene matches: 9. The CDR3 consists of 15 residues. Per germline, CDR1 MRHNA and CDR2 SNTAGT. CDR3 nucleotide sequence: TGTGCCAGCGGTACCGGACAGGGGGTATCAGATACGCAGTATTTT. It specifies CASGTGQGVSDTQYF.

The chain links TRBV7-2 to TRBJ1-5, with 11 bases aligning to TRBD1. V lost 5 bases to trimming and J lost 5 bases; unmatched junction nucleotides: 5. The CDR3 sequence is 15 residues long. Germline V gene lookup returns CDR1 SGHTA and CDR2 FQGNSA. The CDR3 spells CASSRGTGGHQPQHF. The CDR3 region has the DNA TGTGCCAGCAGCAGAGGGACAGGGGGGCATCAGCCCCAGCATTTT.

The table lists this clone with a few counts. The rearrangement links TRBV29-1 to TRBJ1-2; 8 positions match TRBD1. The CDR3 runs to 12 residues. From germline, CDR1 is SQVTM and CDR2 ANQGSEA. V shed 4 bases, J shed 4 bases, and the junction held 2 bases outside the gene matches. CDR3 in DNA: TGCAGCGTTGTCGGGACAGGCTATGGCTACACCTTC. This sequence encodes CSVVGTGYGYTF.

This CDR3 is CASIPLIRGGNSYEQYF. The CDR3 DNA reads TGTGCCAGCATCCCCCTCATACGGGGAGGGAACTCCTACGAGCAGTACTTC. This chain uses TRBV7-2 with TRBJ2-7, with 7 positions matching TRBD2. CDR1 is SGHTA and CDR2 is FQGNSA in the germline V gene. This CDR3 spans 17 amino acids. J gave up 0 bases and V 7 bases, and 15 bases lay outside the gene matches. The full variable domain, rest sourced from reference TRBV7-2 and TRBJ2-7, is GAGVSQSPSNKVTEKGKDVELRCDPISGHTALYWYRQSLGQGLEFLIYFQGNSAPDKSGLPSDRFSAERTGGSVSTLTIQRTQQEDSAVYLCASIPLIRGGNSYEQYFGPGTRLTVT.

Comment on this clone: The junction departs from germline at one end; a sequencing error may be responsible. V gene TRBV6-4 combines with J gene TRBJ2-2; no clear D. This CDR3 region has 15 residues. Germline CDR1 reads MRHNA; CDR2 reads SNTAGT. The CDR3 bases are TGTGCCAGCAGTGACGGTTTAGAGAACGCCGGGGAGCTGTTTTTT. As protein: CASSDGLENAGELFF.

The genes are TRBV5-3 and TRBJ1-4; 7 nucleotides agree with TRBD1. TRBV5-3 is annotated as an ORF whose role is uncertain. The CDR3 has 17 amino acids. Trimming cost V 2 bases and J 4 bases; bases outside gene matches: 11. The DNA for the CDR3 is TGTGCCAGAAGCTTCCGGGGACAGACTGTCAGTAATGAAAAACTGTTTTTT. It translates to CARSFRGQTVSNEKLFF.

This clone has a single count. The chain recombines TRBV11-2 with TRBJ2-7, with 8 nucleotides matching TRBD2. The germline V gene has CDR1 SGHAT and CDR2 FQNNGV. Trimming cost V 2 bases and J 5 bases; bases outside gene matches: 5. This CDR3 region has 14 residues. The CDR3 loop is CASSLISGKDEQYF. The CDR3, as DNA: TGTGCCAGCAGCTTAATTAGCGGGAAGGACGAGCAGTACTTC.

A few counts support this clone. The V and J genes are TRBV6-4 and TRBJ1-1; the D gene is possibly TRBD1 (6 bases). Germline CDR1 is MRHNA and CDR2 is SNTAGT. The V end lost 4 bases, the J end lost 1 base, and 7 bases lay between the germline ends. The CDR3 length is 13 residues. CDR3 sequence reads: CASSGTENTEAFF. The CDR3 DNA sequence: TGTGCCAGCAGTGGGACAGAGAACACTGAAGCTTTCTTT.

The genes are TRBV6-1 and TRBJ2-1; perhaps TRBD2 as D (6 bases). The CDR3 totals 14 residues. V lost 2 bases and J 3 bases, leaving 8 bases between the germline ends. The germline V gene encodes CDR1 MNHNS and CDR2 SASEGT. CDR3 in DNA: TGTGCCAGCAGTGAATCGGGAGACTACAATGAGCAGTTCTTC. Protein: CASSESGDYNEQFF.

This sequence joins TRBV7-9 and TRBJ1-6; a possible D gene is TRBD1 (6 bases). Trimming cost V 8 bases and J 8 bases, with 19 bases left between them. CDR3 length: 15 residues. Germline V gives CDR1 SEHNR, CDR2 FQNEAQ (reference sequence). The CDR3 sequence: CASLGASPDHSPLHF. CDR3 coding DNA: TGTGCCAGCTTGGGGGCTTCCCCCGACCATTCACCCCTCCACTTT.

The CDR3 region is CASSEVRGLNEQFF. Written as DNA, the CDR3 is TGTGCCAGCAGTGAAGTGCGGGGGTTAAATGAGCAGTTCTTC. The gene calls are TRBV2 and TRBJ2-1; 7 nucleotides line up with TRBD2. CDR1 and CDR2 (germline): SNHLY, FYNNEI. The trim removed 1 base at V and 7 bases at J, leaving 4 bases unmatched. The CDR3 has 14 residues.

This clone was recorded only once. The chain is built from TRBV19 and TRBJ2-3; no firm D call. Germline assignment: CDR1 LNHDA and CDR2 SQIVND (reference sequence). The CDR3 covers 14 residues. With 5 bases removed from V and 0 bases from J, the gap between germline ends came to 9 bases. The CDR3: CASSSRPSTDTQYF. CDR3 nucleotides: TGTGCCAGTAGTTCTCGTCCTAGCACAGATACGCAGTATTTT.

The chain recombines TRBV7-3 with TRBJ2-5, with 8 bases identical to TRBD1. With 3 bases clipped from V and 5 bases from J, the junction kept 2 bases outside the gene matches. Germline CDR1 is SGHTA and CDR2 is FQGTGA. CDR3 length: 13 amino acids. CDR3 loop: CASSFRGRETQYF. CDR3 bases: TGTGCCAGCAGCTTCAGGGGGCGTGAGACCCAGTACTTC.